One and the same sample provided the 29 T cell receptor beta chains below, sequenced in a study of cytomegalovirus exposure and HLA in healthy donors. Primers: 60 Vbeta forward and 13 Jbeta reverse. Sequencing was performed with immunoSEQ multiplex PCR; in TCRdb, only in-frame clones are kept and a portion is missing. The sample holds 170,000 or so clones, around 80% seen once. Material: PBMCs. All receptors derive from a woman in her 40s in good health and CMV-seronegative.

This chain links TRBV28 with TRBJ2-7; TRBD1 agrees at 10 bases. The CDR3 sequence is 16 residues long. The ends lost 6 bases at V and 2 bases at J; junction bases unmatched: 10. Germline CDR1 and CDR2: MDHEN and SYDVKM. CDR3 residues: CASRFATGGHPYEQYF. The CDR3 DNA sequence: TGTGCCAGCAGGTTCGCGACAGGGGGCCATCCCTACGAGCAGTACTTC.

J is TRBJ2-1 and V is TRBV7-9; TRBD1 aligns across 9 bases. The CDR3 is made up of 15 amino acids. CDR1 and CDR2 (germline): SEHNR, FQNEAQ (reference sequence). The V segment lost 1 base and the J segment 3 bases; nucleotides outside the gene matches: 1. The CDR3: CASSLEGQGYNEQFF. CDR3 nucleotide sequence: TGTGCCAGCAGCTTAGAGGGACAGGGCTACAATGAGCAGTTCTTC. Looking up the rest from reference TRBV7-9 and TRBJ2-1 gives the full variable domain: DTGVSQNPRHKITKRGQNVTFRCDPISEHNRLYWYRQTLGQGPEFLTYFQNEAQLEKSRLLSDRFSAERPKGSFSTLEIQRTEQGDSAMYLCASSLEGQGYNEQFFGPGTRLTVL.

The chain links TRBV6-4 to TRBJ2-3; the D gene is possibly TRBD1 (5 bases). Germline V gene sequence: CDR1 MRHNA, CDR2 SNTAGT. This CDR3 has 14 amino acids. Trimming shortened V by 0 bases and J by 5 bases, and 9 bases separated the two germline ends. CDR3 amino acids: CASSDSGLGDTQYF. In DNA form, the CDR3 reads TGTGCCAGCAGTGACTCGGGGCTGGGAGATACGCAGTATTTT.

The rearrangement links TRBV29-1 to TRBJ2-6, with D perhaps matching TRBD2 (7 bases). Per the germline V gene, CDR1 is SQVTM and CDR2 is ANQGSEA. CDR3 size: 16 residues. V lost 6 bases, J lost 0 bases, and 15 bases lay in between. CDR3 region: CSVGGRGTSGANVLTF. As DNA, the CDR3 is TGCAGCGTGGGGGGGAGGGGGACCTCTGGGGCCAACGTCCTGACTTTC. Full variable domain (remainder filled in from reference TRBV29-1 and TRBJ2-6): SAVISQKPSRDICQRGTSLTIQCQVDSQVTMMFWYRQQPGQSLTLIATANQGSEATYESGFVIDKFPISRPNLTFSTLTVSNMSPEDSSIYLCSVGGRGTSGANVLTFGAGSRLTVL.

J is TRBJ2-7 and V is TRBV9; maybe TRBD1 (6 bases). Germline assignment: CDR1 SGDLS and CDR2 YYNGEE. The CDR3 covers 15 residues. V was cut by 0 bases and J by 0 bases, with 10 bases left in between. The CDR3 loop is CASSVGTASSYEQYF. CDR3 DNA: TGTGCCAGCAGCGTAGGGACAGCGAGCTCCTACGAGCAGTACTTC.

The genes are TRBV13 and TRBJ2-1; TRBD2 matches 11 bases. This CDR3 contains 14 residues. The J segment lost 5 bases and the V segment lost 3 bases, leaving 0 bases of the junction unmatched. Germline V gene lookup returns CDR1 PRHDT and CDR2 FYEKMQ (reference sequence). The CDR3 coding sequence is TGTGCCAGCAGCTTTAGCGGGAGGGACAATGAGCAGTTCTTC. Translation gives CASSFSGRDNEQFF.

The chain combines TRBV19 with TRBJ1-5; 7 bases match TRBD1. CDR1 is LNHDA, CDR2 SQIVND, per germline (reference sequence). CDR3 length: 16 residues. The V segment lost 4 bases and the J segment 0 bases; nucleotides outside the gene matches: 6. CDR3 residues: CASSTRTGYSNQPQHF. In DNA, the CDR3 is TGTGCCAGTAGTACCAGGACAGGTTATAGCAATCAGCCCCAGCATTTT. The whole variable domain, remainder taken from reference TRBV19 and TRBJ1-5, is DGGITQSPKYLFRKEGQNVTLSCEQNLNHDAMYWYRQDPGQGLRLIYYSQIVNDFQKGDIAEGYSVSREKKESFPLTVTSAQKNPTAFYLCASSTRTGYSNQPQHFGDGTRLSIL.

This chain's CDR3 is CASSSRALGTEAFF. The CDR3 coding sequence is TGTGCCAGCAGCTCCAGGGCTTTGGGCACTGAAGCTTTCTTT. V and J are TRBV5-4 and TRBJ1-1; possible D gene TRBD1, 5 bases. Germline CDR1 SGHNT, CDR2 YYREEE (reference sequence). V lost 3 bases, J lost 4 bases, and 13 bases lay in between. This CDR3 comprises 14 residues.

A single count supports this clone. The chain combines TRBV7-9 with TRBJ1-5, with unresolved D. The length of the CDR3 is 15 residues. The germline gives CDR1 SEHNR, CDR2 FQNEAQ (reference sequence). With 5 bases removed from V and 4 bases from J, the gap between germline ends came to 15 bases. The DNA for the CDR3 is TGTGCCAGCAGCCGCGATTGGGGAGGGAATCAGCCCCAGCATTTT. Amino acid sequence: CASSRDWGGNQPQHF.

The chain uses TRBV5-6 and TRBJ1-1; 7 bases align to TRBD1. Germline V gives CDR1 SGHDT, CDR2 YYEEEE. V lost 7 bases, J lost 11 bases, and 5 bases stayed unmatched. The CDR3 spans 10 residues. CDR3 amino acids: CASPTGIAFF. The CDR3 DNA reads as TGTGCCAGCCCGACAGGGATCGCTTTCTTT. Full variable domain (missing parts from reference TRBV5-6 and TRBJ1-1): DAGVTQSPTHLIKTRGQQVTLRCSPKSGHDTVSWYQQALGQGPQFIFQYYEEEERQRGNFPDRFSGHQFPNYSSELNVNALLLGDSALYLCASPTGIAFFGQGTRLTVV.

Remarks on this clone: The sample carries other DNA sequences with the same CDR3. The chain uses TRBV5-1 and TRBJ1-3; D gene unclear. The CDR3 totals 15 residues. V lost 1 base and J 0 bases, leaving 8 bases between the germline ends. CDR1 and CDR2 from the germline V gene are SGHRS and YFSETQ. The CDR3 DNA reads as TGCGCCAGCAGCTTGTTGGGAGACTCTGGAAACACCATATATTTT. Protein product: CASSLLGDSGNTIYF.

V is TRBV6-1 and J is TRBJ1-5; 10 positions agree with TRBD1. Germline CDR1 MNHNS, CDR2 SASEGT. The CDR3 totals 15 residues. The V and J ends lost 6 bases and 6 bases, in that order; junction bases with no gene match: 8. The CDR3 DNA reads TGTGCCAGCAGAGGGGGGGGACAGGGGCCTCAGCCCCAGCATTTT. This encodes CASRGGGQGPQPQHF.

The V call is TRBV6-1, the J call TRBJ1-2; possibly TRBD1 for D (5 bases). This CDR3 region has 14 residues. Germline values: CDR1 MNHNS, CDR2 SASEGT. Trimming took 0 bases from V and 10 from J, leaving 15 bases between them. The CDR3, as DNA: TGTGCCAGCAGTGAAGCGCGGGGACCCAGGGACTACACCTTC. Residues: CASSEARGPRDYTF.

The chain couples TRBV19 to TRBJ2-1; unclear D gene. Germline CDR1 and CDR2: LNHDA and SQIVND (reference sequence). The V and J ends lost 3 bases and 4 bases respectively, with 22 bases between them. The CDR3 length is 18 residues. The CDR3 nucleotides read TGTGCCAGTAGTATGTCAGGCGTACGCAGCCTCTATTACAATGAGCAGTTCTTC. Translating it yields CASSMSGVRSLYYNEQFF.

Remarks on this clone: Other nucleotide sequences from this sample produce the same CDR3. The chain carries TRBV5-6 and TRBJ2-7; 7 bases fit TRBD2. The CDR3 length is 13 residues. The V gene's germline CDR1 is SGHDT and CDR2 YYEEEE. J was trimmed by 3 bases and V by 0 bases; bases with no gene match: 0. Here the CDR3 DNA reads TGTGCCAGCAGCTTGGGGGGGGGCTACGAGCAGTACTTC. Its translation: CASSLGGGYEQYF.

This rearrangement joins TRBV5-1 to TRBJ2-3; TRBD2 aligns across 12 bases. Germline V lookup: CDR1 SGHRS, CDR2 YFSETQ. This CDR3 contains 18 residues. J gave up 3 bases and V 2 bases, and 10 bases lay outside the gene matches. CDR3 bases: TGCGCCAGCAGCTTTCCTAGCGGGAGGGCCGTAGTTACAGATACGCAGTATTTT. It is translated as CASSFPSGRAVVTDTQYF.

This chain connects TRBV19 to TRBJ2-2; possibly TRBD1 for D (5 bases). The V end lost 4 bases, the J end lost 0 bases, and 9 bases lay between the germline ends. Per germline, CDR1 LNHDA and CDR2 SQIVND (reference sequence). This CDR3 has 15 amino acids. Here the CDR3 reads CASSRQSTNTGELFF. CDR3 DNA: TGTGCCAGTAGTAGACAGAGCACGAACACCGGGGAGCTGTTTTTT.

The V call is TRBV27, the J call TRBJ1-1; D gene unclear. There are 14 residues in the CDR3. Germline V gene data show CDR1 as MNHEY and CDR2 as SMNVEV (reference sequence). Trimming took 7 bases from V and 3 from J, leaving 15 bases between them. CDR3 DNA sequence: TGTGCCAGCAAAGCCCGGGAGAGGTACACTGAAGCTTTCTTT. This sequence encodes CASKARERYTEAFF.

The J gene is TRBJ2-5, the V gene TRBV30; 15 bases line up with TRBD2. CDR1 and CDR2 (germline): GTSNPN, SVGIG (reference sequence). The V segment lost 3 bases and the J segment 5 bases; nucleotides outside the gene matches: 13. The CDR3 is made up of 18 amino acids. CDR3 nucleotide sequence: TGTGCCTGGAGCAAGCCCCTCGGGACTAGCGGGGGGATGGAGACCCAGTACTTC. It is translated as CAWSKPLGTSGGMETQYF.

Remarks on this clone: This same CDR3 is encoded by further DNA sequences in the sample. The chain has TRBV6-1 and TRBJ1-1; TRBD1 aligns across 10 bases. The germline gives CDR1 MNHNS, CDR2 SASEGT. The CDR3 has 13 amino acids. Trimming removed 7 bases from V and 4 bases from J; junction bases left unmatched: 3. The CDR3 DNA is TGTGCCAGCATTTGGACAGGGGGCACTGAAGCTTTCTTT. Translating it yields CASIWTGGTEAFF.

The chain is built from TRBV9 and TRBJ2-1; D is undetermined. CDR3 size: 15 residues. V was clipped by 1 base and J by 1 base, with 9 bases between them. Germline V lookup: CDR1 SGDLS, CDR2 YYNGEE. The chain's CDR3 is CASSVIEVSYNEQFF. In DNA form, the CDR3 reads TGTGCCAGCAGCGTAATCGAGGTGTCCTACAATGAGCAGTTCTTC.

The CDR3 sequence is CASRGGSRGDTQYF. Here the CDR3 DNA reads TGTGCCAGCCGTGGGGGCAGCCGAGGAGATACGCAGTATTTT. The J gene is TRBJ2-3, the V gene TRBV25-1; TRBD1 might be the D (6 bases). The germline CDR1 and CDR2 sequences are MGHDK and SYGVNS. V lost 8 bases, J lost 5 bases, and 17 bases lay in between. The CDR3 has 14 residues.

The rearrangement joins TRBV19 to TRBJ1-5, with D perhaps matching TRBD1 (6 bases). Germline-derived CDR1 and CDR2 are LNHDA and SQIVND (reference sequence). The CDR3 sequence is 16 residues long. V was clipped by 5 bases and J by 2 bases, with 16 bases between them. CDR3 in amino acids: CASSVLRGGRNQPQHF. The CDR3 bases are TGTGCCAGTAGTGTACTGAGGGGGGGCCGCAATCAGCCCCAGCATTTT.

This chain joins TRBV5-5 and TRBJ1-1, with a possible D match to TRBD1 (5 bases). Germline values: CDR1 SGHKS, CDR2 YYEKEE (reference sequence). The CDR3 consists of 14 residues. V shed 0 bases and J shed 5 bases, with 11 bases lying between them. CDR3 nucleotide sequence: TGTGCCAGCAGCTTGGTTCGGGGGGGAACTGAAGCTTTCTTT. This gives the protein CASSLVRGGTEAFF.

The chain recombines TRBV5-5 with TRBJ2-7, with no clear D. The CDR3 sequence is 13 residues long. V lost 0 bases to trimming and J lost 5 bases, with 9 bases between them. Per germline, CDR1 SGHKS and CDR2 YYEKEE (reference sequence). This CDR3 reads CASSLVQNHEQYF. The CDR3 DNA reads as TGTGCCAGCAGCTTGGTTCAGAACCACGAGCAGTACTTC.

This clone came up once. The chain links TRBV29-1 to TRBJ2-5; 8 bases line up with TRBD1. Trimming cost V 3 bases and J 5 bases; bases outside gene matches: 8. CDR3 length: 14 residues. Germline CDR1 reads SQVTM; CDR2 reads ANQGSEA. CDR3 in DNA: TGCAGCGTTGACCGAGGGACAGGCGGGGAGACCCAGTACTTC. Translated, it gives CSVDRGTGGETQYF. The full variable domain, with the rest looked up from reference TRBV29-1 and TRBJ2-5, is SAVISQKPSRDICQRGTSLTIQCQVDSQVTMMFWYRQQPGQSLTLIATANQGSEATYESGFVIDKFPISRPNLTFSTLTVSNMSPEDSSIYLCSVDRGTGGETQYFGPGTRLLVL.

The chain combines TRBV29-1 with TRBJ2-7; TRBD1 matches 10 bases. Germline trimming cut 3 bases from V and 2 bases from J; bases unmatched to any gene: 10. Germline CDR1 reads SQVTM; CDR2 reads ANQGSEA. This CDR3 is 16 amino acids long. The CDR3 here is CSVDLAGTGEPYEQYF. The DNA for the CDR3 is TGCAGCGTTGATTTGGCTGGGACAGGGGAACCCTACGAGCAGTACTTC.

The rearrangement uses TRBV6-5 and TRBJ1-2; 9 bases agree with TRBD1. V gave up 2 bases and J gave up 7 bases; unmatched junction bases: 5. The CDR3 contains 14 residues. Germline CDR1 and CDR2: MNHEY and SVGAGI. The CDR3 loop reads CASSYTGGTCGYTF. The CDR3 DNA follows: TGTGCCAGCAGTTACACAGGGGGCACGTGTGGCTACACCTTC.

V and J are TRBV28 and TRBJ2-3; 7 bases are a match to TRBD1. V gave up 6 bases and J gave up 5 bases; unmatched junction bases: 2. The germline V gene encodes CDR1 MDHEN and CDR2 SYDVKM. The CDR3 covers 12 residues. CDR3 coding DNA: TGTGCCAGCAGACAGGGGCGAGATACGCAGTATTTT. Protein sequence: CASRQGRDTQYF.